Below are 15 T cell receptor beta chains sequenced from a single sample in a study of blood T cell repertoires in COVID-19. Here immunoSEQ multiplex PCR was the method, and the copy in TCRdb shows in-frame clones only, minus some. The sample carries about 380,000 clones, 88% recorded once. Input material: PBMCs or T cells enriched from blood (not recorded which). The origin of the receptors is a woman aged 18-29 years who had recovered from COVID-19.

CDR3 residues: CASSYGQVGYEQYF. In nucleotides, the CDR3 is TGTGCCAGCAGTTACGGACAGGTGGGCTACGAGCAGTACTTC. The V and J genes are TRBV6-6 and TRBJ2-7, with TRBD1 identical over 7 bases. V gave up 2 bases and J gave up 3 bases; unmatched junction bases: 4. CDR1 is MNHNY and CDR2 is SVGAGI in the germline V gene (reference sequence). The CDR3 sequence is 14 residues long.

This clone came up once. The chain recombines TRBV11-2 with TRBJ2-7; the D gene is possibly TRBD1 (5 bases). Germline CDR1 and CDR2: SGHAT and FQNNGV. This CDR3 has 12 amino acids. V was trimmed by 7 bases and J by 3 bases, leaving 10 bases between them. The CDR3 DNA reads as TGTGCCAGCATGTCAGGGTACTACGAGCAGTACTTC. Protein sequence: CASMSGYYEQYF.

Details on this clone: No DNA is shown, since the ends of the CDR3 on it are uncertain; the CDR3 is the one TCRdb lists. The chain joins TRBV6-2 or TRBV6-3 to TRBJ2-7; TRBD1 is the table's D call and was not checked against the DNA. The CDR3 is 14 residues long, ends included. From germline, CDR1 is MNHEY and CDR2 SVGEGT. The CDR3 loop is CASSSSTNTYEQYF.

The gene calls are TRBV29-1 and TRBJ2-4; 8 bases agree with TRBD1. V shed 4 bases and J 9 bases; nucleotides not matched to a gene: 8. Germline-derived CDR1 and CDR2 are SQVTM and ANQGSEA. The CDR3 is 13 amino acids. Here the CDR3 DNA reads TGCAGCGTTGGCAGGGGGCTCGACGGCATTCAGTACTTC. Its translation is CSVGRGLDGIQYF.

The V gene is TRBV5-4, the J gene TRBJ2-5; 10 positions match TRBD2. The CDR3 length is 16 residues. The germline V gene has CDR1 SGHNT and CDR2 YYREEE (reference sequence). CDR3 in DNA: TGTGCTGCCGGCAGCGGGGGGGCCAGGTCGATAGAGACCCAGTACTTC. This translates into CAAGSGGARSIETQYF. The whole variable domain, remainder taken from reference TRBV5-4 and TRBJ2-5, is ETGVTQSPTHLIKTRGQQVTLRCSSQSGHNTVSWYQQALGQGPQFIFQYYREEENGRGNFPPRFSGLQFPNYSSELNVNALELDDSALYLCAAGSGGARSIETQYFGPGTRLLVL.

This chain connects TRBV21-1 to TRBJ2-1; the DNA was not used to check the table's D call, TRBD2. TRBV21-1 is classified as a pseudogene. This CDR3 comprises 19 residues. The CDR3 nucleotides read TGTGCCAGCAGCTCTCCGGGGGGGACTAGCGGGGGCTCCTACAATGAGCAGTTCTTC. Translation: CASSSPGGTSGGSYNEQFF.

This chain uses TRBV7-2 with TRBJ2-5, with TRBD2 matching over 11 bases. CDR1 SGHTA and CDR2 FQGNSA come from the germline V gene. CDR3 length equals 16 residues. V was pared by 4 bases and J by 5 bases, with 9 bases of the junction left unmatched. The CDR3, as DNA: TGTGCCAGCAGCTCCGTGGGGGGACTAGCGGATGAGACCCAGTACTTC. Its protein is CASSSVGGLADETQYF.

V usage is TRBV30 and J usage is TRBJ2-7; D unclear. Looked up from germline, CDR1 is GTSNPN and CDR2 is SVGIG (reference sequence). V was clipped by 4 bases and J by 3 bases, with 10 bases between them. CDR3 length equals 12 residues. This chain's CDR3 is CAWKFPNYEQYF. CDR3 nucleotide sequence: TGTGCCTGGAAATTTCCAAACTACGAGCAGTACTTC. The complete variable domain, with remaining parts taken from reference TRBV30 and TRBJ2-7, reads SQTIHQWPATLVQPVGSPLSLECTVEGTSNPNLYWYRQAAGRGLQLLFYSVGIGQISSEVPQNLSASRPQDRQFILSSKKLLLSDSGFYLCAWKFPNYEQYFGPGTRLTVT.

This clone was counted once. The chain links TRBV27 to TRBJ1-6; unclear D gene. Trimming removed 2 bases from V and 0 bases from J, with 8 bases in between. There are 16 residues in the CDR3. Looked up from germline, CDR1 is MNHEY and CDR2 is SMNVEV (reference sequence). Here the CDR3 DNA reads TGTGCCAGCAGTTTACGAGGGAGCTCCTATAATTCACCCCTCCACTTT. Translating it yields CASSLRGSSYNSPLHF.

This chain uses TRBV11-3 with TRBJ2-3; TRBD2 agrees at 7 bases. This CDR3 has 15 amino acids. The V segment lost 1 base and the J segment 4 bases; nucleotides outside the gene matches: 5. The germline CDR1 and CDR2 sequences are SGHNT and YENEEA. As DNA, the CDR3 is TGTGCCAGCAGCTTAGGCGGGGGAGGGGCAGATACGCAGTATTTT. It is translated as CASSLGGGGADTQYF.

The rearrangement uses TRBV7-9 and TRBJ1-1; tentatively, D is TRBD1 (5 bases). Between the trimmed V and J ends, which lost 5 bases and 1 base, there was a span of 11 bases. Germline loops: CDR1 SEHNR, CDR2 FQNEAQ (reference sequence). CDR3 length: 14 amino acids. DNA of the CDR3: TGTGCCAGCAGCCGCAGGGTGCGGAACACTGAAGCTTTCTTT. Protein: CASSRRVRNTEAFF.

V is TRBV30 and J is TRBJ2-5, with a tentative D call TRBD1 (6 bases). Germline CDR1 reads GTSNPN; CDR2 reads SVGIG (reference sequence). Trimming cost V 3 bases and J 5 bases, with 25 bases left between them. The CDR3 covers 17 residues. The CDR3 reads CAWSRLADRRVGETQYF. DNA of the CDR3: TGTGCCTGGAGCCGATTAGCAGACAGGAGAGTAGGGGAGACCCAGTACTTC.

The chain combines TRBV6-1 with TRBJ1-4; possibly TRBD1 for D (6 bases). Germline V gene data show CDR1 as MNHNS and CDR2 as SASEGT. V lost 0 bases and J 5 bases, leaving 10 bases between the germline ends. The CDR3 is 15 amino acids. The CDR3 reads CASSEAERGNEKLFF. The CDR3 bases are TGTGCCAGCAGTGAAGCTGAAAGGGGGAATGAAAAACTGTTTTTT.

J is TRBJ2-7 and V is TRBV21-1; TRBD1, the D gene given by the table, was not confirmed from the DNA. TRBV21-1 is designated a pseudogene. The CDR3 totals 13 residues. CDR3 sequence: CASSGTGSYEQYF. The CDR3 DNA reads TGTGCCAGCAGCGGGACAGGGAGCTACGAGCAGTACTTC.

The chain recombines TRBV3-1 (or the pseudogene TRBV3-2) with TRBJ2-1; 8 bases are shared with TRBD2. In germline, CDR1 is LGHDT, CDR2 YNNKEL (reference sequence). V shed 6 bases and J 7 bases; nucleotides not matched to a gene: 5. The CDR3 consists of 13 residues. In DNA form, the CDR3 reads TGTGCCAGCAGTTTCCGGGGGGGGAATGAGCAGTTCTTC. This sequence encodes CASSFRGGNEQFF.